This TCR beta chain was recorded in a study of shared clonotypes between healthy human individuals. V was clipped by 0 bases and J by 10 bases; unmatched bases: 7. This CDR3 has 14 residues. Germline CDR1 MGHRA, CDR2 YSYEKL. Those who donated, Caucasian adults without exception, all lived in Nashville, Tennessee. Original analysis: Junction-only sequences produced by ImmunoSEQ had no quality scores, so filtering differed. Clones were read by immunoSEQ multiplex PCR, and TCRdb kept only the in-frame ones, dropping some. V, J and clone size are those of that table, while D and trimming were read from the DNA. Altogether 450,000 to 600,000 clones are present, around 74% being singletons, with the ten largest covering under 15%.

The receptor was derived from a woman in her thirties or forties in good health. Some clones in this sample may be carry-over from other donors' samples. Sequenced sample: PBMCs. The chain carries TRBV4-1 and TRBJ1-1; 8 nucleotides agree with TRBD1. CDR3 region: CASSQDRGRIGAFF. CDR3 in DNA: TGCGCCAGCAGCCAAGACAGGGGGCGCATCGGAGCTTTCTTT.